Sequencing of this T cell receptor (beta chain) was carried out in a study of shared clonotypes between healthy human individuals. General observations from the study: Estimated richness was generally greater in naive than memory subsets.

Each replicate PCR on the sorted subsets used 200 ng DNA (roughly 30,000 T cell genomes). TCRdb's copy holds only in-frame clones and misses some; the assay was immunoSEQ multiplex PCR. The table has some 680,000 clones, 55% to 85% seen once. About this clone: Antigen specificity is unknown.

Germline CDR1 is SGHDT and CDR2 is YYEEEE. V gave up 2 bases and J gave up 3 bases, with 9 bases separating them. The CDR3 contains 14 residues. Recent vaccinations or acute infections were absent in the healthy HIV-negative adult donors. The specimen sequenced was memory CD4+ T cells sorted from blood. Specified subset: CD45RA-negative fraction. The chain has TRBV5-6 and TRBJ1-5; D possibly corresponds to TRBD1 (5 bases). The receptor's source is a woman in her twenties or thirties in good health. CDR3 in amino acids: CASSFRADNQPQHF. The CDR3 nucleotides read TGTGCCAGCAGCTTCAGGGCAGACAATCAGCCCCAGCATTTT.